Presented here are 15 T cell receptor beta chains from one specimen sequenced in a study of T cells in Graves' hyperthyroidism and ophthalmopathy. Template material for amplifying TCR beta CDR3 regions consisted of RNA transcripts. Researchers ran a first-round RT-PCR on the TCR CDR3 using the HTBI primer set. TCRdb called the multiplex PCR reads again in MiXCR, with one record for every CDR3 protein. The data show about 740,000 distinct CDR3 sequences, 12% to 15% seen once. The sequenced material came from blood. The receptors come from a young woman with Graves' hyperthyroidism.

In DNA form, the CDR3 reads TGTGCCAGCTCACCAGGTCCAGAAGCGGGAGATATTGAGCAGTTCTTC. It yields the protein CASSPGPEAGDIEQFF. This chain uses TRBV18 with TRBJ2-1, with 8 bases aligning to TRBD2. The CDR3 totals 16 residues. Trimming cost V 2 bases and J 9 bases; bases outside gene matches: 12. Germline V gene sequence: CDR1 KGHSH, CDR2 LQKENI.

This clonotype came up many times. The chain combines TRBV12-3 or TRBV12-4 with TRBJ2-7; 8 bases map to TRBD1. J was trimmed by 5 bases and V by 6 bases; bases with no gene match: 9. The CDR3 extends over 14 amino acids. CDR3 residues: CASSRGQGDHEQYF. The DNA for the CDR3 is TGTGCCAGCAGCCGCGGACAGGGAGACCACGAGCAGTACTTC.

The CDR3 loop is CARTSGVTDTQYF. For the CDR3, the DNA is TGTGCCAGGACGAGCGGGGTAACGGATACGCAGTATTTT. The chain uses TRBV2 and TRBJ2-3; 7 nucleotides align to TRBD2. V was pared by 9 bases and J by 6 bases, with 9 bases of the junction left unmatched. The CDR3 is made up of 13 amino acids. The germline gives CDR1 SNHLY, CDR2 FYNNEI.

This clonotype was detected ten times or more. The chain combines TRBV20-1 with TRBJ1-6, with 7 bases aligning to TRBD1. Germline values: CDR1 DFQATT, CDR2 SNEGSKA (reference sequence). With 7 bases clipped from V and 6 bases from J, the junction kept 6 bases outside the gene matches. The CDR3 runs 13 residues. CDR3 DNA sequence: TGCAGTGTCGCGTCAGGGGGTAATTCACCCCTCCACTTT. It encodes CSVASGGNSPLHF.

V and J are TRBV29-1 and TRBJ2-7, with 7 bases fitting TRBD2. Unmatched junction bases numbered 7, after V lost 4 bases and J lost 1 base. The CDR3 has 14 amino acids. Germline assignment: CDR1 SQVTM and CDR2 ANQGSEA. The CDR3 DNA reads TGCAGCGTTGCAGTCGGGACTACTTCCTACGAGCAGTACTTC. It is translated as CSVAVGTTSYEQYF.

The rearrangement uses TRBV6-5 and TRBJ1-3; D not certain. Per germline, CDR1 MNHEY and CDR2 SVGAGI. This CDR3 spans 15 amino acids. V lost 6 bases, J lost 0 bases, and 12 bases lay in between. The CDR3 sequence: CASRRLMRSGNTIYF. CDR3 bases: TGTGCCAGCAGGAGACTGATGCGCTCTGGAAACACCATATATTTT.

The gene calls are TRBV12-3 or TRBV12-4 and TRBJ2-2, with D maybe TRBD2 (5 bases). CDR3 length: 15 residues. The ends were cut back, 11 bases at V and 0 bases at J, with 16 bases in the middle. The CDR3 nucleotides read TGTGCCGCTAGCAGTGGGTCCCCGAACACCGGGGAGCTGTTTTTT. Translation gives CAASSGSPNTGELFF.

Ten or more counts support this clonotype. The chain uses TRBV27 and TRBJ2-3; D possibly corresponds to TRBD2 (6 bases). Germline V gene data show CDR1 as MNHEY and CDR2 as SMNVEV (reference sequence). The V and J ends lost 7 bases and 3 bases respectively, with 17 bases between them. The CDR3 runs to 15 residues. The chain's CDR3 is CASTLTLRGTDTQYF. The CDR3 DNA is TGTGCCAGCACCCTAACTCTACGGGGGACAGATACGCAGTATTTT.

This clonotype appeared a few times. The rearrangement uses TRBV7-8 and TRBJ2-1; 8 bases map to TRBD2. This CDR3 is built from 16 residues. Trimming removed 4 bases from V and 9 bases from J; junction bases left unmatched: 14. In germline, CDR1 is SGHVS, CDR2 FQNEAQ. Here the CDR3 DNA reads TGTGCCAGCAGCTCAGGAGCGGGGGCAGTTTCGGGTGAGCAGTTCTTC. This sequence encodes CASSSGAGAVSGEQFF.

In this sample, this clonotype turned up many times. This chain uses TRBV20-1 with TRBJ1-1, with TRBD1 matching 8 bases. V was pared by 4 bases and J by 8 bases, with 6 bases of the junction left unmatched. CDR3 length equals 12 residues. CDR1 and CDR2 from the germline V gene are DFQATT and SNEGSKA (reference sequence). CDR3 sequence reads: CSAKQGAGEAFF. CDR3 bases: TGCAGTGCTAAGCAGGGGGCGGGCGAAGCTTTCTTT.

This clonotype has ten or more counts. The chain links TRBV18 to TRBJ2-3; D may be TRBD2 (5 bases). V was pared by 4 bases and J by 2 bases, with 16 bases between. The CDR3 loop spans 16 amino acids. Germline-derived CDR1 and CDR2 are KGHSH and LQKENI. The CDR3, as DNA: TGTGCCAGCTCACGGGCCCCTAAGGGAGACACAGATACGCAGTATTTT. Its protein is CASSRAPKGDTDTQYF.

Only a few counts were recorded for this clonotype. The chain has TRBV19 and TRBJ2-4, with unresolved D. The germline V gene encodes CDR1 LNHDA and CDR2 SQIVND (reference sequence). V lost 0 bases and J lost 0, with 6 bases in between. The CDR3 covers 15 residues. The DNA for the CDR3 is TGTGCCAGTAGTATAGAGTCGGGAGCCAAAAACATTCAGTACTTC. Translated: CASSIESGAKNIQYF.

This clonotype was counted a few times. The chain is built from TRBV19 and TRBJ2-7; weak D call: TRBD1 (7 bases). V gave up 3 bases and J gave up 2 bases, with 11 bases separating them. CDR3 length equals 14 residues. Germline V lookup: CDR1 LNHDA, CDR2 SQIVND (reference sequence). The CDR3 protein is CASSIAGQTYEQYF. The CDR3, as DNA: TGTGCCAGTAGTATTGCGGGACAGACCTACGAGCAGTACTTC. Supplemented by reference TRBV19 and TRBJ2-7, the full variable domain reads DGGITQSPKYLFRKEGQNVTLSCEQNLNHDAMYWYRQDPGQGLRLIYYSQIVNDFQKGDIAEGYSVSREKKESFPLTVTSAQKNPTAFYLCASSIAGQTYEQYFGPGTRLTVT.

V usage is TRBV13 and J usage is TRBJ1-4; 8 bases align to TRBD1. CDR3 size: 15 residues. Germline CDR1 is PRHDT and CDR2 is FYEKMQ (reference sequence). Trimming at V came to 5 bases and at J to 5 bases, leaving 7 bases not matched to a gene. The CDR3 loop reads CASSLRQGPNEKLFF. CDR3 coding DNA: TGTGCCAGCAGCCTCCGACAGGGGCCAAATGAAAAACTGTTTTTT.

In its sample, this clonotype was seen a few times. The chain links TRBV3-1 to TRBJ2-7, with D perhaps given as TRBD1 or TRBD2 (5 bases each). The CDR3 loop spans 14 amino acids. Per germline, CDR1 LGHDT and CDR2 YNNKEL (reference sequence). Deletions cut 5 bases from V and 3 bases from J, with 14 bases between. CDR3 sequence: CASSGGPTDYEQYF. In nucleotides, the CDR3 is TGTGCCAGCAGCGGGGGACCAACAGACTACGAGCAGTACTTC.